One sample yielded the 11 T cell receptor beta chains listed below, sequenced in a study of cytomegalovirus exposure and HLA in healthy donors. 60 Vbeta and 13 Jbeta primers were used in PCR. TCRdb keeps only in-frame clones here, not all; method: immunoSEQ multiplex PCR. The data contain 95,000 to 150,000 clones, around 69% of them singletons. The sequenced sample consisted of PBMCs. The receptors shown here come from a woman between 35 and 50 years old in good health and CMV-seropositive.

On this clone itself: Within the sample, other DNA sequences also encode this same CDR3. V usage is TRBV29-1 and J usage is TRBJ2-7; 9 bases are a match to TRBD1. Germline assignment: CDR1 SQVTM and CDR2 ANQGSEA. There are 14 residues in the CDR3. The junction had 4 bases not matched to a gene; V was cut back by 4 bases and J by 0 bases. The CDR3 loop is CSVVGQGSSYEQYF. The CDR3 DNA follows: TGCAGCGTTGTCGGACAGGGGTCCTCCTACGAGCAGTACTTC.

Only a few counts were recorded for this clone. This chain links TRBV5-1 with TRBJ2-2; possible D gene TRBD2, 5 bases. The CDR3 covers 12 residues. Germline V CDR1 and CDR2: SGHRS, YFSETQ. Between the trimmed V and J ends, which lost 3 bases and 6 bases, there was a span of 6 bases. This CDR3 is CASSWTPGELFF. CDR3 DNA: TGCGCCAGCAGCTGGACTCCCGGGGAGCTGTTTTTT.

The J gene is TRBJ2-7, the V gene TRBV2, with D perhaps matching TRBD1 (5 bases). The V gene's germline CDR1 is SNHLY and CDR2 FYNNEI. V dropped 4 bases and J dropped 3 bases, with 10 bases sitting between them. The CDR3 loop spans 13 amino acids. CDR3 region: CASSVQGFYEQYF. DNA of the CDR3: TGTGCCAGCAGTGTTCAGGGCTTCTACGAGCAGTACTTC.

The CDR3 loop is CASSSSGGSNSEAFF. Written as DNA, the CDR3 is TGTGCCAGCAGCTCCTCCGGGGGAAGCAACTCTGAAGCTTTCTTT. This chain links TRBV7-9 with TRBJ1-1, with a weak D call TRBD1 (5 bases). CDR1 and CDR2 (germline): SEHNR, FQNEAQ (reference sequence). The V end lost 4 bases, the J end lost 6 bases, and 18 bases lay between the germline ends. The CDR3 covers 15 residues.

CDR3 sequence reads: CASSPDTFQPQHF. The CDR3 nucleotides are TGTGCCAGCAGCCCAGACACGTTTCAGCCCCAGCATTTT. V is TRBV7-3 and J is TRBJ1-5; D is unclear. Between the trimmed V and J ends, which lost 5 bases and 6 bases, there was a span of 11 bases. The CDR3 has 13 residues. Germline values: CDR1 SGHTA, CDR2 FQGTGA. Full variable domain (outside the CDR3, taken from reference TRBV7-3 and TRBJ1-5): GAGVSQTPSNKVTEKGKYVELRCDPISGHTALYWYRQSLGQGPEFLIYFQGTGAADDSGLPNDRFFAVRPEGSVSTLKIQRTERGDSAVYLCASSPDTFQPQHFGDGTRLSIL.

The chain employs TRBV19 and TRBJ1-1, with TRBD1 identical over 8 bases. The germline V gene has CDR1 LNHDA and CDR2 SQIVND (reference sequence). The CDR3 extends over 14 amino acids. The J segment lost 3 bases and the V segment lost 7 bases, leaving 7 bases of the junction unmatched. DNA of the CDR3: TGTGCCAGTAAGCACAGGGGGATAGACACTGAAGCTTTCTTT. Amino acid sequence: CASKHRGIDTEAFF.

The chain links TRBV7-2 to TRBJ1-5; D not certain. Germline V gene lookup returns CDR1 SGHTA and CDR2 FQGNSA. The CDR3 spans 14 residues. V dropped 1 base and J dropped 5 bases, with 9 bases sitting between them. Here the CDR3 DNA reads TGTGCCAGCAGCTTAGAGCCCTCCGATCAGCCCCAGCATTTT. Translated: CASSLEPSDQPQHF.

The V call is TRBV6-5, the J call TRBJ2-7; 8 bases line up with TRBD1. The length of the CDR3 is 14 residues. CDR1 and CDR2 from the germline V gene are MNHEY and SVGAGI. V gave up 6 bases and J gave up 4 bases; unmatched junction bases: 8. The CDR3 is CASSRWDRIYEQYF. DNA for the CDR3: TGTGCCAGCAGCCGTTGGGACAGGATTTACGAGCAGTACTTC.

The rearrangement joins TRBV2 to TRBJ2-5; 16 bases are shared with TRBD2. Trimming took 6 bases from V and 4 from J; bases not matched to a gene: 11. CDR1 and CDR2 from the germline V gene are SNHLY and FYNNEI. The CDR3 has 18 amino acids. This chain's CDR3 is CASSSEGTSGGAGETQYF. The CDR3 bases are TGTGCCAGCAGCTCGGAGGGGACTAGCGGGGGGGCGGGAGAGACCCAGTACTTC.

The chain carries TRBV6-5 and TRBJ2-7, with D unresolved. The ends were cut back, 5 bases at V and 4 bases at J, with 18 bases in the middle. The CDR3 length is 15 residues. CDR1 is MNHEY and CDR2 is SVGAGI in the germline V gene. The DNA for the CDR3 is TGTGCCAGCAGTCCCCGAGAAAACCTCCAATACGAGCAGTACTTC. Its translation is CASSPRENLQYEQYF.

This clone turned up a few times. The chain joins TRBV6-1 to TRBJ1-1; D is ambiguous. Germline-derived CDR1 and CDR2 are MNHNS and SASEGT. This CDR3 has 14 residues. Trimming removed 1 base at V and 2 bases at J, with 8 bases between. The CDR3 is CASSEGAENTEAFF. The CDR3, as DNA: TGTGCCAGCAGTGAAGGGGCAGAAAACACTGAAGCTTTCTTT.